These T cell receptor beta chains were read from a single sample in a study of PD-1 blockade in classical Hodgkin lymphoma. The method was immunoSEQ multiplex PCR; TCRdb's version includes in-frame clones alone and lacks a portion of them. Here the sample spans around 1,700 clones, roughly 73% being singletons. Here the sequenced sample was CD8+ T cells from blood, taken at baseline. The origin of the receptors is a human donor with classical Hodgkin lymphoma. The CDR3 runs from the conserved cysteine through the conserved F or W. The D gene is left open where the match is weak. Size values are once, few and many counts, or a class for expanded clones, and some rows have none.

D	V	size	J	DNA	CDR3
NA	TRBV13	NA	TRBJ2-7	TGTGCCAGCAGCTCAGAAGACGGGCGTTTATTCGACGAGCAGTACTTC	CASSSEDGRLFDEQYF
NA	TRBV7-9	NA	TRBJ2-7	TGTGCCAGCAGCTACGACAGCTACGAGCAGTACTTC	CASSYDSYEQYF
NA	TRBV4-1	NA	TRBJ2-7	TGCGCCAGCAGCCAAGCTTTTGTCGCCGGGTACGAGCAGTACTTC	CASSQAFVAGYEQYF
NA	TRBV2	NA	TRBJ1-3	TGTGCCAGCAGTGTATGGGGACCAACTGGAAACACCATATATTTT	CASSVWGPTGNTIYF
NA	TRBV6-1	NA	TRBJ2-1	TGTGCCAGCAGTGGAATAATAGGACCTTTTGGTGAGCAGTTCTTC	CASSGIIGPFGEQFF
NA	TRBV15	once	TRBJ2-2	TGTGCCACCAGCAGAGATTCGACGAACACCGGGGAGCTGTTTTTT	CATSRDSTNTGELFF
NA	TRBV6-6	NA	TRBJ2-7	TGTGCCAGCAGTTACCTCCCTGCCGCGGCGGATTACGAGCAGTACTTC	CASSYLPAAADYEQYF
TRBD1	TRBV23-1	NA	TRBJ2-4	TGCGCCAGCAGACCCGGCGGGACAGGGGGATCCCTAGCCAAAAACATTCAGTACTTC	CASRPGGTGGSLAKNIQYF
TRBD1	TRBV15	once	TRBJ2-5	TGTGCCACCAGCAGTACAGGGGGCGAGACCCAGTACTTC	CATSSTGGETQYF
TRBD2	TRBV4-2	NA	TRBJ2-7	TGTGCCAGCAGCCAAAGACTAGCGGATAGCTCCTACGAGCAGTACTTC	CASSQRLADSSYEQYF
NA	TRBV4-2	NA	TRBJ2-2	TGTGCCAGCAGCCAAAACACCGGGACTGCTTTAGTTGTCCGGGAGCTGTTTTTT	CASSQNTGTALVVRELFF
NA	TRBV18	few	TRBJ2-7	TGTGCCAGCTCCCGAGTCTACGAGCAGTACTTC	CASSRVYEQYF
NA	TRBV5-6	NA	TRBJ2-1	TGTGCCAGCAGCTACGGGACTGTATCCTACAATGAGCAGTTCTTC	CASSYGTVSYNEQFF
NA	TRBV6-6	NA	TRBJ2-7	TGTGCCAGCAGTCTTGCTCCCATCGAGCAGTACTTC	CASSLAPIEQYF
NA	TRBV2	few	TRBJ2-7	TGTGCCAGCAGTGAAGTTGGTGAGCAGTACTTC	CASSEVGEQYF
TRBD1	TRBV6-1	NA	TRBJ2-7	TGTGCCAGCAGTGACCAGGGGGAGACCTACGAGCAGTACTTC	CASSDQGETYEQYF
TRBD1	TRBV6-5	NA	TRBJ2-7	TGTGCCAGCAGTTACGGGACAGGGCACTACGAGCAGTACTTC	CASSYGTGHYEQYF
NA	TRBV2	NA	TRBJ2-1	TGTGCCAGCCTTGGCCCAGCCAATGAGCAGTTCTTC	CASLGPANEQFF
TRBD1	TRBV27	NA	TRBJ2-1	TGTGCCAGCGGGCAGGGGGCCGGCTACAATGAGCAGTTCTTC	CASGQGAGYNEQFF
NA	TRBV28	NA	TRBJ2-7	TGTGCCAGCAGTTTCTCTGGGGTTGTCTACGAGCAGTACTTC	CASSFSGVVYEQYF
NA	TRBV6-1	NA	TRBJ2-3	TGTGCCAGCAGTGAAAGTGGACTGAAGTATTTT	CASSESGLKYF
TRBD2	TRBV7-6	medium-sized	TRBJ2-7	TGTGCCAGCAGCGCAGGGACTAGCGGGACGTACGAGCAGTACTTC	CASSAGTSGTYEQYF
NA	TRBV11-2	NA	TRBJ1-3	TGTGCCAGCAGCGCCAAGACAGGACCCTCTGGAAACACCATATATTTT	CASSAKTGPSGNTIYF
NA	TRBV5-1	few	TRBJ2-5	TGCGCCAGCAGCATCCGATCCGACTCAGCTCAAGAGACCCAGTACTTC	CASSIRSDSAQETQYF
NA	TRBV27	NA	TRBJ2-7	TGTGCCAGCAGTTTTCTCCCTGGACCCTACGAGCAGTACTTC	CASSFLPGPYEQYF
NA	TRBV30	NA	TRBJ1-1	TGTGCCTGGAGCGGCGGGACCACTGAAGCTTTCTTT	CAWSGGTTEAFF
NA	TRBV27	NA	TRBJ2-7	TGTGCCAGCAGTTTAAGCTTCCCCTACGAGCAGTACTTC	CASSLSFPYEQYF
NA	TRBV10-1	NA	TRBJ2-2	TGCGCCAGCAGTGAGGGTACCGACACCGGGGAGCTGTTTTTT	CASSEGTDTGELFF
NA	TRBV29-1	NA	TRBJ1-1	TGCAGCGTTGAAGAAGGTGTCGGGATCACTGAAGCTTTCTTT	CSVEEGVGITEAFF
NA	TRBV13	NA	TRBJ1-3	TGTGCCAGCAGTACTGACGTTGGAAACACCATATATTTT	CASSTDVGNTIYF
TRBD1	TRBV28	NA	TRBJ1-1	TGTGCCAGCAGTCCTATTGACAGGGAGAACACTGAAGCTTTCTTT	CASSPIDRENTEAFF
NA	TRBV11-2	medium-sized	TRBJ1-5	TGTGCCAGCAGCTTCGGGCCAAGCGACCGCCAGCATTTT	CASSFGPSDRQHF
NA	TRBV27	NA	TRBJ1-3	TGTGCCAGCAGTTTATTCAGGGGCTCTGGAAACACCATATATTTT	CASSLFRGSGNTIYF
NA	TRBV28	NA	TRBJ2-4	TGTGCCAGCAGTTTATGGGGGCGAGACGACATTCAGTACTTC	CASSLWGRDDIQYF
NA	TRBV2	NA	TRBJ1-2	TGTGCCAGCAGTGAAGCGCTCGGGGGACGGGGCTATGGCTACACCTTC	CASSEALGGRGYGYTF
TRBD1	TRBV6-5	NA	TRBJ1-2	TGTGCCAGCAGTTACATCTGGGACAGGGGTTATGGCTACACCTTC	CASSYIWDRGYGYTF
TRBD1	TRBV27	NA	TRBJ2-7	TGTGCCAGCAGTGCCCCAGGACAGGTAGGCGAGCAGTACTTC	CASSAPGQVGEQYF
NA	TRBV27	NA	TRBJ1-5	TGTGCCAGCAGTTTATCCGCGATCAGCCCCCAGCATTTT	CASSLSAISPQHF
NA	TRBV7-9	few	TRBJ2-7	TGTGCCAGCAGCTTTAGGGACTACGAGCAGTACTTC	CASSFRDYEQYF
TRBD2	TRBV6-6	NA	TRBJ2-1	TGTGCCAGCAGTCACACTAGCGGTGCGTACAATGAGCAGTTCTTC	CASSHTSGAYNEQFF
TRBD2	TRBV5-6	medium-sized	TRBJ2-7	TGTGCCAGCAGCTCGGGACTAGCGGGATCTGGGGAGCAGTACTTC	CASSSGLAGSGEQYF
NA	TRBV27	NA	TRBJ2-3	TGTGCCAGCAGTTTAATGCCCCAGAATACGCAGTATTTT	CASSLMPQNTQYF
NA	TRBV6-5	NA	TRBJ2-7	TGTGCCAGCAGTTACTCCGGGGGAGCGTCAGACGAGCAGTACTTC	CASSYSGGASDEQYF
NA	TRBV27	NA	TRBJ2-1	TGTGCCAGCAGTTTAACGGTAGCCAAAGGCGATGAGCAGTTCTTC	CASSLTVAKGDEQFF
NA	TRBV27	NA	TRBJ2-7	TGTGCCAGCAGTTTATCACGGCGGAACGAGCAGTACTTC	CASSLSRRNEQYF
NA	TRBV28	NA	TRBJ1-1	TGTGCCAGCAGGCCCGATACGTGGGCTGAAGCTTTCTTT	CASRPDTWAEAFF
NA	TRBV9	NA	TRBJ2-7	TGTGCCAGCAGCGTAGCTCACGGGGACGGCTACGAGCAGTACTTC	CASSVAHGDGYEQYF
NA	TRBV19	once	TRBJ1-3	TGTGCCAGTAGCCTCCGGGACGGCTCTGGAAACACCATATATTTT	CASSLRDGSGNTIYF
NA	TRBV11-2	NA	TRBJ1-1	TGTGCCAGCAGCTTAGATTTGGATGAAGCTTTCTTT	CASSLDLDEAFF
TRBD1	TRBV11-2	NA	TRBJ2-1	TGTGCCAGCAGCTTCCTCGGACAGGGGATGGAGCAGTTCTTC	CASSFLGQGMEQFF
TRBD1	TRBV5-4	once	TRBJ2-3	TGTGCCAGCAGTTCTGGGACAGGGGACACAGATACGCAGTATTTT	CASSSGTGDTDTQYF
NA	TRBV2	NA	TRBJ2-5	TGTGCCAGCACAGCGGAAGAGACCCAGTACTTC	CASTAEETQYF
NA	TRBV27	NA	TRBJ2-7	TGTGCCAGCAGTTTGATGGCCGAGACTCCCTACGAGCAGTACTTC	CASSLMAETPYEQYF
NA	TRBV6-5	NA	TRBJ1-6	TGTGCCAGCAGTTTTTCCGGGACCTTCAATTCACCCCTCCACTTT	CASSFSGTFNSPLHF
TRBD2	TRBV4-2	NA	TRBJ2-1	TGTGCCAGCAGCCGCCCGGGTGGGACTAGCGGGTTTCCACCCTACAATGAGCAGTTCTTC	CASSRPGGTSGFPPYNEQFF
NA	TRBV9	few	TRBJ1-1	TGTGCCAGCAGCCCGCCAGGTCAGGGGAACACTGAAGCTTTCTTT	CASSPPGQGNTEAFF